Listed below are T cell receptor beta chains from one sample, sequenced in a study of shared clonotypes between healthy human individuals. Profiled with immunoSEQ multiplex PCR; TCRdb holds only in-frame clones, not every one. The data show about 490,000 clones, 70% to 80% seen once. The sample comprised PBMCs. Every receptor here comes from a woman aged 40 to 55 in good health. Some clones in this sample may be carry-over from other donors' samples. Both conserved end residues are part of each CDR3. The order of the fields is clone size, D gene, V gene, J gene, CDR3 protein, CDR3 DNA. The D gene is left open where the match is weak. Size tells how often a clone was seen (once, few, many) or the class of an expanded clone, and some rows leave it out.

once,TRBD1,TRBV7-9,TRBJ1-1,CASTQGGLAAEAFF,TGTGCCAGCACCCAGGGGGGCCTCGCCGCTGAAGCTTTCTTT
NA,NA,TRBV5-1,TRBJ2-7,CASSLGGWGRPSYEQYF,TGCGCCAGCAGCTTGGGAGGCTGGGGGCGCCCATCCTACGAGCAGTACTTC
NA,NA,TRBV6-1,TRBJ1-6,CASSEEGAYNSPLHF,TGTGCCAGCAGTGAAGAAGGGGCTTATAATTCACCCCTCCACTTT
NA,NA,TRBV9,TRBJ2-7,CASSVGRTWDEQYF,TGTGCCAGCAGCGTAGGTAGGACATGGGACGAGCAGTACTTC
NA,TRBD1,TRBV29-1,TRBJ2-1,CSVDSGTGSYNEQFF,TGCAGCGTTGACTCCGGGACAGGGTCCTACAATGAGCAGTTCTTC
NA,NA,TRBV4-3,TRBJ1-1,CASSQESPAAEAFF,TGCGCCAGCAGCCAAGAATCACCGGCGGCTGAAGCTTTCTTT
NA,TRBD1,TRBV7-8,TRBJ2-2,CASRRNRGFGGELFF,TGTGCCAGCAGGAGGAACAGGGGGTTTGGCGGGGAGCTGTTTTTT
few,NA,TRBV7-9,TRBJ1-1,CASSSTGITTEAFF,TGTGCCAGCAGCTCGACAGGTATAACGACTGAAGCTTTCTTT
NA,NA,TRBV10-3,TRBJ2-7,CAIEFEGVGEQYF,TGTGCCATCGAGTTTGAGGGGGTAGGCGAGCAGTACTTC
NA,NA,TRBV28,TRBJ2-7,CASSLTVEGEQYF,TGTGCCAGCAGTTTGACGGTCGAGGGCGAGCAGTACTTC
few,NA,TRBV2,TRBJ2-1,CASRAGTNYNEQFF,TGTGCCAGCAGAGCCGGGACCAACTACAATGAGCAGTTCTTC
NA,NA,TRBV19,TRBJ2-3,CASSIDTSTDTQYF,TGTGCCAGTAGTATTGACACCAGCACAGATACGCAGTATTTT
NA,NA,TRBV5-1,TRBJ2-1,CASSLAVGVEQFF,TGCGCCAGCAGCTTGGCCGTTGGCGTCGAGCAGTTCTTC
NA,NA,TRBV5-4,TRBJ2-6,CASSSGGLARGGANVLTF,TGTGCCAGCAGCTCTGGCGGGCTAGCTCGTGGTGGGGCCAACGTCCTGACTTTC
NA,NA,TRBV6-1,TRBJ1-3,CASSAARREAGNTIYF,TGTGCCAGCAGTGCAGCCCGGAGGGAAGCTGGAAACACCATATATTTT
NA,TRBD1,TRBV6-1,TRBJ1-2,CAGGQGLGYGYTF,TGTGCCGGGGGACAGGGCTTAGGCTATGGCTACACCTTC
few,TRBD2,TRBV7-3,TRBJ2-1,CASSQAGVAGVSNEQFF,TGTGCCAGCAGCCAGGCTGGGGTAGCGGGAGTTTCAAATGAGCAGTTCTTC
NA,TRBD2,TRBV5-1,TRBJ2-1,CASSLEGLAGVHEQFF,TGCGCCAGCAGCTTGGAGGGACTAGCGGGAGTACATGAGCAGTTCTTC
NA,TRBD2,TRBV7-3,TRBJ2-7,CASSFIAGSSYEQYF,TGTGCCAGCAGCTTCATAGCGGGTAGCTCCTACGAGCAGTACTTC